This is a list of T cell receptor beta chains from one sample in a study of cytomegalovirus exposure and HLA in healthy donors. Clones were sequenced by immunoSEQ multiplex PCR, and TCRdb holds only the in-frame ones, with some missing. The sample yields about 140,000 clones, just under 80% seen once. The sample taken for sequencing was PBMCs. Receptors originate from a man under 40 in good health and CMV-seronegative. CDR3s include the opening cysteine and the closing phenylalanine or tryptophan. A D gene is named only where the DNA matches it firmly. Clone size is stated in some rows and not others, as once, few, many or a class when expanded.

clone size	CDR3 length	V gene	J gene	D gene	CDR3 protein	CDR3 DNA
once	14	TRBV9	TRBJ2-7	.	CASSVDSSPYEQYF	TGTGCCAGCAGCGTAGACAGCTCACCGTACGAGCAGTACTTC
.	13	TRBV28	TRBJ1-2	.	CASSPGTNYGYTF	TGTGCCAGCAGTCCCGGGACTAACTATGGCTACACCTTC
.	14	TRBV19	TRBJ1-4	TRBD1	CASSTNRGPEKLFF	TGTGCCAGTAGTACGAACAGGGGGCCTGAAAAACTGTTTTTT
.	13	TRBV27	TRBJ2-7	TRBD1	CASSLGTGGEQYF	TGTGCCAGCAGTTTAGGGACAGGGGGCGAGCAGTACTTC
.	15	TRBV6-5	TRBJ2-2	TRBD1	CASSYSTGDTGELFF	TGTGCCAGCAGTTATTCGACAGGGGACACCGGGGAGCTGTTTTTT
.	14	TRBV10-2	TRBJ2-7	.	CASMAGFDDYEQYF	TGCGCCAGCATGGCAGGGTTTGACGACTACGAGCAGTACTTC
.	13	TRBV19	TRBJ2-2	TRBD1	CASSRQGLGELFF	TGTGCCAGTAGTCGACAGGGGCTCGGGGAGCTGTTTTTT
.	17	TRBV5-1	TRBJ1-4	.	CASSLGQFTAANEKLFF	TGCGCCAGCAGCTTGGGACAGTTCACTGCGGCTAATGAAAAACTGTTTTTT
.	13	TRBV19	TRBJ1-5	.	CASQQDSNQPQHF	TGTGCCAGTCAGCAGGATAGCAATCAGCCCCAGCATTTT
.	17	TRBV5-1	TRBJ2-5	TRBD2	CASSLALAGAIQETQYF	TGCGCCAGCAGCTTGGCTCTAGCGGGGGCCATCCAAGAGACCCAGTACTTC
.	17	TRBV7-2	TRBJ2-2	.	CASSLALGLGGVGELFF	TGTGCCAGCAGCTTAGCGCTTGGGCTAGGCGGGGTCGGGGAGCTGTTTTTT
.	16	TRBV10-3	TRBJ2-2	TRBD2	CAISALSSGGTGELFF	TGTGCCATCAGTGCCCTGAGTAGCGGGGGAACCGGGGAGCTGTTTTTT
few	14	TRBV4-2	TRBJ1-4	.	CASSQELGRQVLFF	TGTGCCAGCAGCCAAGAACTTGGTCGACAAGTACTGTTTTTT
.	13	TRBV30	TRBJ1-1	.	CAWSVTQDTEAFF	TGTGCCTGGAGTGTTACACAAGACACTGAAGCTTTCTTT
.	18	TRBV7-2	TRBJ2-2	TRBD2	CASSLAAGLAEITGELFF	TGTGCCAGCAGCTTAGCTGCAGGACTAGCGGAGATCACCGGGGAGCTGTTTTTT
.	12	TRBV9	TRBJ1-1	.	CASSVGETEAFF	TGTGCCAGCAGCGTAGGGGAGACTGAAGCTTTCTTT
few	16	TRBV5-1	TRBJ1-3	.	CASSLVAVSSGNTIYF	TGCGCCAGCAGCTTGGTTGCGGTAAGCTCTGGAAACACCATATATTTT
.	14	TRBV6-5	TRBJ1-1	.	CASSYLRGGTEAFF	TGTGCCAGCAGTTACCTTCGGGGGGGGACTGAAGCTTTCTTT
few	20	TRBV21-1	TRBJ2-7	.	CASSKVQMNHRDSVSYEQYF	TGTGCCAGCAGCAAAGTCCAAATGAACCACAGGGACAGTGTGTCCTACGAGCAGTACTTC
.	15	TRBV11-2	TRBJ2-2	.	CASSLERTFTGELFF	TGTGCCAGCAGCTTAGAGAGGACATTCACCGGGGAGCTGTTTTTT
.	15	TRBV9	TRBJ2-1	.	CASGTSSVAYNEQFF	TGTGCCAGTGGAACCTCTAGCGTAGCCTACAATGAGCAGTTCTTC
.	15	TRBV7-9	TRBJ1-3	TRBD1	CASSTRQGLGNTIYF	TGTGCCAGCAGCACAAGACAGGGTTTAGGAAACACCATATATTTT
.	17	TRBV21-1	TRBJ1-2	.	CASFLDRVSLCGYGYPF	TGTGCCAGCTTCCTCGACAGGGTAAGCCTCTGCGGCTATGGCTACCCCTTC
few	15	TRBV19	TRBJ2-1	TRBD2	CASSIGLAVYNEQFF	TGTGCCAGTAGTATAGGGCTAGCGGTTTACAATGAGCAGTTCTTC
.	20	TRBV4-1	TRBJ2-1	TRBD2	CASSQDRTSTAGGRNNEQFF	TGCGCCAGCAGCCAAGATCGGACTTCAACAGCGGGAGGACGGAACAATGAGCAGTTCTTC
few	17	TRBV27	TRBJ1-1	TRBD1	CASRPGQGSWLLTEAFF	TGTGCCAGCAGACCGGGACAGGGATCTTGGTTATTGACTGAAGCTTTCTTT